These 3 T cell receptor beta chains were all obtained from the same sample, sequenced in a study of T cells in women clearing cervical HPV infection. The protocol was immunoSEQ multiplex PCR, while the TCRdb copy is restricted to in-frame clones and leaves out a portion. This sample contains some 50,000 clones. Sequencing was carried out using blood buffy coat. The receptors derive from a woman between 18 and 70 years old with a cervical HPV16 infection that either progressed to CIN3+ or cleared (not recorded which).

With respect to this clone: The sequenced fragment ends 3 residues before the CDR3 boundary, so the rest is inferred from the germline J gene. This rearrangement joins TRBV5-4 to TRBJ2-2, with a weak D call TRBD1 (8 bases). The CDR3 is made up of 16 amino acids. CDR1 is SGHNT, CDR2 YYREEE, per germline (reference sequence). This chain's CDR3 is CASSWGGQENNSPLFF. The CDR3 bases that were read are TGTGCCAGCAGCTGGGGGGGACAGGAAAATAATTCACCG.

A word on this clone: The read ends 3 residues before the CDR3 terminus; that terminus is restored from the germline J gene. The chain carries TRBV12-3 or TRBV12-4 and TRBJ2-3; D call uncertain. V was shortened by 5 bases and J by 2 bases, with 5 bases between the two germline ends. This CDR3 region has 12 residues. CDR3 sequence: CASSVHTDTQYF. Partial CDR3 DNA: TGTGCCAGCAGTGTTCACACAGATACG.

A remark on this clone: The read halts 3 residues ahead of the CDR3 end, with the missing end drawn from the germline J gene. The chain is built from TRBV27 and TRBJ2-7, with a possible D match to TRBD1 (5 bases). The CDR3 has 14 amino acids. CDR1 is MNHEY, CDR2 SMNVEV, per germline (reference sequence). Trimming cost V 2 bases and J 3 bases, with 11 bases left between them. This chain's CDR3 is CASSLSGRDYEQYF. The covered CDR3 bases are TGTGCCAGCAGTTTAAGTGGCAGGGACTACGAG.